Following are 14 T cell receptor beta chains from one sample sequenced in a study of cytomegalovirus exposure and HLA in healthy donors. Measured with immunoSEQ multiplex PCR; TCRdb has only the in-frame clones, and not every one. The sample contains tens of thousands of clones, 94% of which appear only once. Sequencing was carried out using PBMCs. The receptor source for this set is a woman in her late teens or twenties in good health and CMV-seropositive.

This CDR3 reads CAWSPPGRVKGNQPQHF. The CDR3 coding sequence is TGTGCCTGGAGTCCTCCCGGTCGGGTGAAGGGCAATCAGCCCCAGCATTTT. This rearrangement joins TRBV30 to TRBJ1-5; no clear D gene. V dropped 2 bases and J dropped 2 bases, with 19 bases sitting between them. The CDR3 runs 17 residues. Germline-derived CDR1 and CDR2 are GTSNPN and SVGIG (reference sequence).

This clone came up once. The chain couples TRBV28 to TRBJ1-2; D is perhaps TRBD1 (5 bases). The germline V and J ends were trimmed by 5 bases and 6 bases, with 19 bases remaining between them. In germline, CDR1 is MDHEN, CDR2 SYDVKM. CDR3 size: 15 residues. The CDR3 DNA reads as TGTGCCAGCAGTCCCCTGGCGGGGGGGGTCCATGGCTACACCTTC. This sequence encodes CASSPLAGGVHGYTF.

The table lists this clone with a count of one. The chain uses TRBV6-1 and TRBJ2-1; TRBD2 matches 11 bases. Trimming cost V 4 bases and J 4 bases; bases outside gene matches: 3. This CDR3 spans 15 amino acids. The germline gives CDR1 MNHNS, CDR2 SASEGT. The CDR3 region is CASSVTSGTYNEQFF. The CDR3 coding sequence is TGTGCCAGCAGTGTGACTAGCGGGACATACAATGAGCAGTTCTTC.

This clone was found once. This rearrangement joins TRBV19 to TRBJ1-5, with 9 bases lining up with TRBD1. Trimming cost V 6 bases and J 7 bases; bases outside gene matches: 7. Germline CDR1 is LNHDA and CDR2 is SQIVND (reference sequence). This CDR3 has 14 amino acids. CDR3 bases: TGTGCCAGTAGAACGACAGGGGGTTTCCAGCCCCAGCATTTT. This sequence encodes CASRTTGGFQPQHF.

The chain carries TRBV6-4 and TRBJ2-3, with 12 bases that match TRBD2. V shed 5 bases and J 1 base; nucleotides not matched to a gene: 1. The CDR3 spans 15 residues. Germline CDR1 and CDR2: MRHNA and SNTAGT. Here the CDR3 reads CASSRLAGGTDTQYF. CDR3 bases: TGTGCCAGCAGTCGACTAGCGGGGGGCACAGATACGCAGTATTTT.

The rearrangement joins TRBV5-1 to TRBJ2-1, with D possibly being TRBD2 (6 bases). The V end lost 0 bases, the J end lost 7 bases, and 14 bases lay between the germline ends. Germline lookup yields CDR1 SGHRS and CDR2 YFSETQ. The CDR3 has 15 residues. The CDR3 reads CASSLDHGLANEQFF. The CDR3 DNA reads TGCGCCAGCAGCTTGGATCATGGTCTAGCGAATGAGCAGTTCTTC.

With respect to this clone: Relative to the germline gene, one junction end is altered; a read error may explain this. The chain couples TRBV6-5 to TRBJ2-1; 16 bases line up with TRBD2. This CDR3 comprises 15 residues. From germline, CDR1 is MNHEY and CDR2 SVGAGI. DNA of the CDR3: TGTGCCAGCAGTTCCCCGGGACTAGCGGGGGGGAAGCAATTCTTC. Encoded protein: CASSSPGLAGGKQFF.

This rearrangement joins TRBV5-4 to TRBJ1-2; no definite D call. CDR1 and CDR2 (germline): SGHNT, YYREEE (reference sequence). CDR3 length: 14 residues. V dropped 3 bases and J dropped 5 bases, with 14 bases sitting between them. CDR3 amino acids: CASSSSPGIYGYTF. DNA for the CDR3: TGTGCCAGCAGCTCGTCACCGGGAATTTATGGCTACACCTTC.

The rearrangement uses TRBV18 and TRBJ1-5; maybe TRBD1 (6 bases). V lost 3 bases, J lost 3 bases, and 9 bases lay in between. In germline, CDR1 is KGHSH, CDR2 LQKENI. This CDR3 spans 14 amino acids. This CDR3 reads CASSPDSTNQPQHF. Written as DNA, the CDR3 is TGTGCCAGCTCACCGGACAGTACCAATCAGCCCCAGCATTTT.

This rearrangement joins TRBV6-5 to TRBJ2-7; D is ambiguous. Looked up from germline, CDR1 is MNHEY and CDR2 is SVGAGI. V was cut by 0 bases and J by 3 bases, with 9 bases left in between. The CDR3 sequence is 14 residues long. CDR3 sequence (DNA): TGTGCCAGCAGTTACTCGGGCGCGAGCTACGAGCAGTACTTC. Protein sequence: CASSYSGASYEQYF.

The chain recombines TRBV5-1 with TRBJ2-7; possibly TRBD1 for D (6 bases). V lost 5 bases and J 0 bases, leaving 18 bases between the germline ends. The CDR3 extends over 16 amino acids. Germline V gives CDR1 SGHRS, CDR2 YFSETQ. CDR3 nucleotide sequence: TGCGCCAGCAGTACTATAGACAGGAGTTTCTCCTACGAGCAGTACTTC. Translation: CASSTIDRSFSYEQYF.

The chain is built from TRBV15 and TRBJ2-3; TRBD1 is a possible D gene (5 bases). Germline V CDR1 and CDR2: LNHNV, YYDKDF (reference sequence). Trimming removed 1 base at V and 5 bases at J, with 10 bases between. The CDR3 has 14 amino acids. The CDR3 nucleotides read TGTGCCACCAGCAGAGGGACCAGGGTAGATACGCAGTATTTT. Translating it yields CATSRGTRVDTQYF.

This clone occurred a few times. V usage is TRBV6-5 and J usage is TRBJ2-5; the D gene is possibly TRBD2 (6 bases). Germline V CDR1 and CDR2: MNHEY, SVGAGI. CDR3 length: 15 amino acids. V was shortened by 5 bases and J by 1 base, with 14 bases between the two germline ends. CDR3 DNA: TGTGCCAGCAGTCCCTGGGGGGACTCCCAAGAGACCCAGTACTTC. The encoded protein is CASSPWGDSQETQYF.

This clone was counted a single time. The chain recombines TRBV6-1 with TRBJ1-3; no firm D call. This CDR3 region has 15 residues. Germline V gene data show CDR1 as MNHNS and CDR2 as SASEGT. V gave up 2 bases and J gave up 4 bases, with 12 bases separating them. The CDR3 DNA reads as TGTGCCAGCAGTGAAACTCTCCCGATCGGAAACACCATATATTTT. Protein product: CASSETLPIGNTIYF.